This T cell receptor (beta chain) was captured in a study of blood T cell repertoires in COVID-19. Study overall: Specimens from acute and convalescent COVID-19 originated in the United States, Italy and Spain. PBMCs, B-cell-depleted T cells, or T cells provided the cDNA or gDNA that made up the material.

As originally analysed: Amplification with reference gene primers provided the estimates of nucleated cell counts. Libraries were prepared by immunoSEQ multiplex PCR; TCRdb keeps only in-frame clonotypes and omits some of them. V, J and clone size reflect that table, while D and trimming were determined from the DNA. The sample records about 300,000 clones, 86% being singletons. This CDR3 is 15 amino acids long. The V and J ends lost 5 bases and 0 bases respectively, with 11 bases between them. Germline CDR1 and CDR2: MNHNY and SVGAGI (reference sequence). The specimen was peripheral blood. This sequence joins TRBV6-6 and TRBJ1-3; D is unclear. The receptor comes from a woman in her forties or fifties with acute or convalescent COVID-19. CDR3 nucleotides: TGTGCCAGCAGTGCTATATCTTACTCTGGAAACACCATATATTTT. Translated: CASSAISYSGNTIYF.